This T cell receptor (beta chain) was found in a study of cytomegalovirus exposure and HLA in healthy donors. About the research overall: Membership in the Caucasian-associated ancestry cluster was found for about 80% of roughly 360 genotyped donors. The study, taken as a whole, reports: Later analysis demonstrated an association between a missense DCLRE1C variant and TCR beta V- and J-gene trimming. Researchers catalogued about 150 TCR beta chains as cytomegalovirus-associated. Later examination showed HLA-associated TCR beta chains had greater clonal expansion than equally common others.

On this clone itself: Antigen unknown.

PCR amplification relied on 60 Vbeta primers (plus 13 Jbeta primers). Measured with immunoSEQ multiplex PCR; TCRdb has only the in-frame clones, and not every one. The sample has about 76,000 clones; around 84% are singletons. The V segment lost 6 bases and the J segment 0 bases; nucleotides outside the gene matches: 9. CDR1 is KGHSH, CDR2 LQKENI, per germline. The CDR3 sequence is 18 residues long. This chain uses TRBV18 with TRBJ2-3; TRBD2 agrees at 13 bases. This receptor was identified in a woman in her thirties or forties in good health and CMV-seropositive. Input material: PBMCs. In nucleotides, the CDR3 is TGTGCCAGCTCGCCGACTAGCGGGGGGCCTACTAGCACAGATACGCAGTATTTT. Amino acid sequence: CASSPTSGGPTSTDTQYF.